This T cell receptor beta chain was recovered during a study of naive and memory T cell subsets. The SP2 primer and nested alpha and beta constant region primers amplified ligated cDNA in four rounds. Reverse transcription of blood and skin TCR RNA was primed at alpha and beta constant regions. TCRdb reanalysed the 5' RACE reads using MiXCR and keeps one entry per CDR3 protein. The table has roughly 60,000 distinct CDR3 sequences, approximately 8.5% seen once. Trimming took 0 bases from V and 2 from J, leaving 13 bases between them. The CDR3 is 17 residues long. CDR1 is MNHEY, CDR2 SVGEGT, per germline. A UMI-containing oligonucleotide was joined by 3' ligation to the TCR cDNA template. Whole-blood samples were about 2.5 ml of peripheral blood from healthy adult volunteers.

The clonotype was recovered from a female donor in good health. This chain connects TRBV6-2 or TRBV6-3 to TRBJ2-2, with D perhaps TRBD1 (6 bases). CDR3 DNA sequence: TGTGCCAGCAGTTACTCTACCGGGACACCCAACACCGGGGAGCTGTTTTTT. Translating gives CASSYSTGTPNTGELFF.